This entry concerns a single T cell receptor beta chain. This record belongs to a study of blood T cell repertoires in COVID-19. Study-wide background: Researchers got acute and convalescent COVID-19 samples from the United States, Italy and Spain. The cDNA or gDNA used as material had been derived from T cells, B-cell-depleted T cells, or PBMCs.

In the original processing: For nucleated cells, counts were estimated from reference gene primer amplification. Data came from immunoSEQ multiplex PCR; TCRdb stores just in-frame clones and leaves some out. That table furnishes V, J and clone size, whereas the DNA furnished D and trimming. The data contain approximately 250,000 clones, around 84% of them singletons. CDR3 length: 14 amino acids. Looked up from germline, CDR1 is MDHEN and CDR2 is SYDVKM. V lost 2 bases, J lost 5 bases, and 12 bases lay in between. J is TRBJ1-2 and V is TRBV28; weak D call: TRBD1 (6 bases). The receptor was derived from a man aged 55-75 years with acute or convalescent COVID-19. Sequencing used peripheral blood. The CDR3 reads CASSLLDRIYGYTF. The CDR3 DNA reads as TGTGCCAGCAGTTTACTAGACAGGATATATGGCTACACCTTC.